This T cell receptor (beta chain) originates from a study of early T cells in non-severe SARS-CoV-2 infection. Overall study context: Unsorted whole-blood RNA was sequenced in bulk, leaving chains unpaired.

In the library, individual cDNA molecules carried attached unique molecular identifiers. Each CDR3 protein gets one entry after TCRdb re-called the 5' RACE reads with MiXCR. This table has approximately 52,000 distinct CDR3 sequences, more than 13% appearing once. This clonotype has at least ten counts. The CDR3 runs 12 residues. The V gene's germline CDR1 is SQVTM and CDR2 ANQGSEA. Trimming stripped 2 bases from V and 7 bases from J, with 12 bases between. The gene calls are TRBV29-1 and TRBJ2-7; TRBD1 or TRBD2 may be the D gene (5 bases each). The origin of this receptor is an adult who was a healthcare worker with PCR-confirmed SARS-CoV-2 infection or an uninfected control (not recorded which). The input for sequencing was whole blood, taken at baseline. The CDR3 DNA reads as TGCAGCGTTGAATTAGGGACGCGTGAGCAGTACTTC. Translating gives CSVELGTREQYF.